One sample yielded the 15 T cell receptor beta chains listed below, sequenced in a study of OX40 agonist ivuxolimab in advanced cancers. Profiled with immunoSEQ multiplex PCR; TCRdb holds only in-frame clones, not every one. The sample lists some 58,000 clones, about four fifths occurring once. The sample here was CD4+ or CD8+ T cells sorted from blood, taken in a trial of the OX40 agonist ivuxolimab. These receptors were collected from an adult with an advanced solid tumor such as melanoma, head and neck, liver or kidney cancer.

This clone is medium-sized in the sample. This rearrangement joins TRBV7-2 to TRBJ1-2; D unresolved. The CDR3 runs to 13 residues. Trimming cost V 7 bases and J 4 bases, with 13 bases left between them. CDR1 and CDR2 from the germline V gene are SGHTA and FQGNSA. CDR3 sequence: CASNPGGPYGYTF. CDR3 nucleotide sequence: TGTGCCAGCAACCCCGGCGGCCCCTATGGCTACACCTTC. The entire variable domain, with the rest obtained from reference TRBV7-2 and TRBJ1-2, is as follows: GAGVSQSPSNKVTEKGKDVELRCDPISGHTALYWYRQSLGQGLEFLIYFQGNSAPDKSGLPSDRFSAERTGGSVSTLTIQRTQQEDSAVYLCASNPGGPYGYTFGSGTRLTVV.

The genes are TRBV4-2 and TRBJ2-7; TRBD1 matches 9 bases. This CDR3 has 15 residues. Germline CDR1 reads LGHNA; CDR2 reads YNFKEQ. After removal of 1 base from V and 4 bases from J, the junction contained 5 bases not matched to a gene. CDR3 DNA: TGTGCCAGCAGCCAAGCCGGGACAGGGAGGTACGAGCAGTACTTC. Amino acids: CASSQAGTGRYEQYF.

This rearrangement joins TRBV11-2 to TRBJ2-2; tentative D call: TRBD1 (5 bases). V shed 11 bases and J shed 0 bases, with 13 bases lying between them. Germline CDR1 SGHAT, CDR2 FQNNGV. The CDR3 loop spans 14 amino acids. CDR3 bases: TGTGCCGTAGCAGGGTATGCGAACACCGGGGAGCTGTTTTTT. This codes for CAVAGYANTGELFF.

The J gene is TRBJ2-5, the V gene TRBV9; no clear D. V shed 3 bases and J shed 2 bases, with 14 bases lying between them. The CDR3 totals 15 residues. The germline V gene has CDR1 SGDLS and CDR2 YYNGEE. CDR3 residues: CASSARPFAQETQYF. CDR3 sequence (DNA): TGTGCCAGCAGCGCGAGACCATTTGCTCAAGAGACCCAGTACTTC. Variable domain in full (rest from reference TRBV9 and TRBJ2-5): DSGVTQTPKHLITATGQRVTLRCSPRSGDLSVYWYQQSLDQGLQFLIQYYNGEERAKGNILERFSAQQFPDLHSELNLSSLELGDSALYFCASSARPFAQETQYFGPGTRLLVL.

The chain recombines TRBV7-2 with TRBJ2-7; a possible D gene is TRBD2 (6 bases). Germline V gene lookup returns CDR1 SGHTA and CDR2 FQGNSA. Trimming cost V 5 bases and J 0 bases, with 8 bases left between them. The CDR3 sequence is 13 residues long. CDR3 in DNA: TGTGCCAGCAGCCGGGACTTCTCCTACGAGCAGTACGTC. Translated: CASSRDFSYEQYV.

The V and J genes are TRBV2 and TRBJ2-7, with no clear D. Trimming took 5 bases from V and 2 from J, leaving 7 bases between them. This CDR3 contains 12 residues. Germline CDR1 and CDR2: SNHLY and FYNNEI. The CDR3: CASSRPPYEQYF. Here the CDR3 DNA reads TGTGCCAGCAGTAGGCCGCCCTACGAGCAGTACTTC.

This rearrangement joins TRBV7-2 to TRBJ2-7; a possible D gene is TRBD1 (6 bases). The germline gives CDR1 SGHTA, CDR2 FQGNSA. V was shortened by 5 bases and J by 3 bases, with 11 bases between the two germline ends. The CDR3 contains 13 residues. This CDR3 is CASSVDRNYEQYV. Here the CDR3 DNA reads TGTGCCAGCAGCGTCGACAGGAACTACGAGCAGTACGTC.

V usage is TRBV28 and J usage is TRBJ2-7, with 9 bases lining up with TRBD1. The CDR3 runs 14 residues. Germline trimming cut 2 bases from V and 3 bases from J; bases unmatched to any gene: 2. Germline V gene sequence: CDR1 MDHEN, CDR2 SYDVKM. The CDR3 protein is CASSLEDRGYEQYV. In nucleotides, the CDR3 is TGTGCCAGCAGTTTAGAGGACAGGGGCTACGAGCAGTACGTC.

The CDR3 coding sequence is TGTGCCAGCAGCACACCGGGACAGGGTAAGAATGAGCAGTTCTTC. Encoded protein: CASSTPGQGKNEQFF. J is TRBJ2-1 and V is TRBV9, with TRBD1 matching 9 bases. CDR1 and CDR2 from the germline V gene are SGDLS and YYNGEE. This CDR3 is built from 15 residues. With 4 bases clipped from V and 7 bases from J, the junction kept 9 bases outside the gene matches.

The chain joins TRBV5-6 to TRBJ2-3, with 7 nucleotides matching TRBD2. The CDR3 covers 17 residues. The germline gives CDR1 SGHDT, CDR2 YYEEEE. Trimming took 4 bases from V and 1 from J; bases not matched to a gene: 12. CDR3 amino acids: CASSTFGGTFRTDTQYF. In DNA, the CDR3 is TGTGCCAGCAGCACATTCGGGGGGACTTTCCGCACAGATACGCAGTATTTT.

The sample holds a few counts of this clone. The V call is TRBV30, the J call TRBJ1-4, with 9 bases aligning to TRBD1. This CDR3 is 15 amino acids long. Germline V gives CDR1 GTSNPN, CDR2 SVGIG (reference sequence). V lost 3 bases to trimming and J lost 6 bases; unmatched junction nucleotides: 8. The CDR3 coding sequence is TGTGCCTGGAGAATATCCGGGACAGGGTATGAAAAACTGTTTTTT. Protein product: CAWRISGTGYEKLFF.

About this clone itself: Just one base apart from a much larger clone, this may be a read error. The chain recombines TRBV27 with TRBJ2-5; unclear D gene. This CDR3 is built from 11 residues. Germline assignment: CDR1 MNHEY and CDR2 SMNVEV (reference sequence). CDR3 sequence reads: CACSLGETQYF. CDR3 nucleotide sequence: TGTGCCTGCAGTTTGGGAGAGACCCAGTACTTC.

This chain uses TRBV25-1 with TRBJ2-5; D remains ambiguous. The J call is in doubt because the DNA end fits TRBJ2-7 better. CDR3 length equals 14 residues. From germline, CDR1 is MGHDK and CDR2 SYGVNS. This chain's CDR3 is CASTPAGNTYEQYF. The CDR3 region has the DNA TGTGCCAGCACCCCCGCTGGGAATACCTACGAGCAGTACTTC.

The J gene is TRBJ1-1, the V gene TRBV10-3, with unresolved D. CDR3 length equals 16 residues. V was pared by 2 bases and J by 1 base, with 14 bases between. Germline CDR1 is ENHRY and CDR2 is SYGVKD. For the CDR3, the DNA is TGTGCCATCAGTGAGCCACATCGGGAGAGGAACACTGAAGCTTTCTTT. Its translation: CAISEPHRERNTEAFF.

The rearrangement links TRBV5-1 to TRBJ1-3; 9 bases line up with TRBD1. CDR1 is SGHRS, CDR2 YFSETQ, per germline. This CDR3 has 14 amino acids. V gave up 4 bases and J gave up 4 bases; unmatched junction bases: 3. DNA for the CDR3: TGCGCCAGCAGCACCGGGACAGGGGGAAACACCATATATTTT. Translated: CASSTGTGGNTIYF.